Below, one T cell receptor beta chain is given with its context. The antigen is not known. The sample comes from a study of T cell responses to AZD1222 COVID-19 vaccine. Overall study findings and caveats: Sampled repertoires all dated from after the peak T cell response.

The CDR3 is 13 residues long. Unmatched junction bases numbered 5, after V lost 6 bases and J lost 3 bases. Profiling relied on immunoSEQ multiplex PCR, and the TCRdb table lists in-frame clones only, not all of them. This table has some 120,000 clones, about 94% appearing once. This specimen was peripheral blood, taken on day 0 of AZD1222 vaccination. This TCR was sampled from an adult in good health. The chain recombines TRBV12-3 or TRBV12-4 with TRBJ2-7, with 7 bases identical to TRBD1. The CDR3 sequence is CASSQGTVYEQYF. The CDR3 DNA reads TGTGCCAGCAGCCAAGGGACAGTCTACGAGCAGTACTTC.